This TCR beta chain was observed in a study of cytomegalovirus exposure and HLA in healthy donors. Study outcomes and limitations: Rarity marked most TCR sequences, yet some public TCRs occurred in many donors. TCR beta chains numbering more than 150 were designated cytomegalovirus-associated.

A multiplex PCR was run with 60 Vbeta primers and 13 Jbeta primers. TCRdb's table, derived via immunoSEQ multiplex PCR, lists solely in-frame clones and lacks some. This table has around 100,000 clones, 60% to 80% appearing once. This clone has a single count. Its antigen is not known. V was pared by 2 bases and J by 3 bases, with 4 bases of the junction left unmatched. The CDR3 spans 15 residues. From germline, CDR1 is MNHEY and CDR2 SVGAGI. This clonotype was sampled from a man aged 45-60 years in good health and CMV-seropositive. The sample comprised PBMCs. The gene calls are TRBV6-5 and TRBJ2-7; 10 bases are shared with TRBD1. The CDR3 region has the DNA TGTGCCAGCAGTTACAAGGGGACAGGGGTCTACGAGCAGTACTTC. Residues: CASSYKGTGVYEQYF.